These 26 T cell receptor beta chains share one sample of origin, sequenced in a study of T-cell memory formation after mild COVID-19. Via MiXCR, TCRdb re-called the 5' RACE reads, giving one row per CDR3 protein. The repertoire includes under 350,000 distinct CDR3 sequences, around 15% of them detected once, and 20% to 25% sits in the top ten. Sequenced sample: PBMCs or a T cell subset sorted from them (not recorded which). These receptors all stem from a man between 18 and 35 years old who had mild COVID-19 (a few samples of this study predate the infection). Cell type and time point are not known.

A few counts support this clonotype. The chain combines TRBV20-1 with TRBJ1-4, with D unclear. CDR3 length equals 12 residues. Germline V gene lookup returns CDR1 DFQATT and CDR2 SNEGSKA (reference sequence). The V and J ends lost 7 bases and 7 bases respectively, with 13 bases between them. In DNA form, the CDR3 reads TGCAGTGTCAAAAAGGGAGGTGAAAAACTGTTTTTT. Translated: CSVKKGGEKLFF.

The V and J genes are TRBV7-6 and TRBJ1-1; weak D call: TRBD1 (6 bases). V lost 5 bases to trimming and J lost 4 bases, with 17 bases between them. Looked up from germline, CDR1 is SGHVS and CDR2 is FNYEAQ. This CDR3 contains 15 residues. The CDR3 sequence is CASSPNGGGGTEAFF. CDR3 DNA sequence: TGTGCCAGCAGCCCAAACGGGGGCGGGGGCACTGAAGCTTTCTTT.

A few counts support this clonotype. This sequence joins TRBV18 and TRBJ1-4; tentative D call: TRBD1 (5 bases). In germline, CDR1 is KGHSH, CDR2 LQKENI. The CDR3 covers 13 residues. Trimming stripped 6 bases from V and 8 bases from J, with 13 bases between. The DNA for the CDR3 is TGTGCCAGCTCGCGCGGGGGAGTCGAAAAACTGTTTTTT. The encoded protein is CASSRGGVEKLFF.

This clonotype showed up many times. This chain connects TRBV27 to TRBJ2-1; 9 nucleotides align to TRBD1. The CDR3 has 15 residues. The V gene's germline CDR1 is MNHEY and CDR2 SMNVEV (reference sequence). V lost 5 bases and J lost 0; bases outside the gene matches: 2. Written as DNA, the CDR3 is TGTGCCAGCAGTCGACAGGGGGGCTCCTACAATGAGCAGTTCTTC. It yields the protein CASSRQGGSYNEQFF.

The chain recombines TRBV25-1 with TRBJ2-3, with D possibly matching TRBD2 (5 bases). CDR1 and CDR2 (germline): MGHDK, SYGVNS. CDR3 length: 17 amino acids. Deletions cut 1 base from V and 4 bases from J, with 18 bases between. The CDR3 nucleotides are TGTGCCAGCAGTGAATTAGCCCGGGGTGGAGGCGCAGATACGCAGTATTTT. Its protein is CASSELARGGGADTQYF.

The gene calls are TRBV5-1 and TRBJ2-5, with 8 bases lining up with TRBD2. CDR1 and CDR2 from the germline V gene are SGHRS and YFSETQ. This CDR3 has 15 amino acids. J lost 5 bases, V lost 5 bases, and 11 bases had no gene match. CDR3 DNA sequence: TGCGCCAGCAGTCGCAGCGGGGGACTGGCGGAGACCCAGTACTTC. It translates to CASSRSGGLAETQYF.

This chain connects TRBV29-1 to TRBJ2-7; 7 bases line up with TRBD2. The ends lost 5 bases at V and 4 bases at J; junction bases unmatched: 8. Germline CDR1 reads SQVTM; CDR2 reads ANQGSEA. The CDR3 runs 13 residues. For the CDR3, the DNA is TGCAGCGTTCGACCGACCGGGAGGTACGAGCAGTACTTC. Encoded protein: CSVRPTGRYEQYF.

The chain couples TRBV6-5 to TRBJ1-2; 7 bases fit TRBD1. V shed 7 bases, J shed 3 bases, and the junction held 5 bases outside the gene matches. The CDR3 loop spans 13 amino acids. Looked up from germline, CDR1 is MNHEY and CDR2 is SVGAGI. CDR3 amino acids: CASKRGTDYGYTF. The CDR3 DNA reads TGTGCCAGCAAACGAGGGACAGACTATGGCTACACCTTC.

CDR3 in DNA: TGCGCCAGTTCCACCGCACAGGGGGCCTACACCCTCAAAACAGATACGCAGTATTTT. This encodes CASSTAQGAYTLKTDTQYF. The chain couples TRBV5-1 to TRBJ2-3; 9 bases are shared with TRBD1. CDR1 SGHRS and CDR2 YFSETQ come from the germline V gene. This CDR3 region has 19 residues. V was clipped by 8 bases and J by 3 bases; unmatched bases: 22. Full variable domain (remainder filled in from reference TRBV5-1 and TRBJ2-3): KAGVTQTPRYLIKTRGQQVTLSCSPISGHRSVSWYQQTPGQGLQFLFEYFSETQRNKGNFPGRFSGRQFSNSRSEMNVSTLELGDSALYLCASSTAQGAYTLKTDTQYFGPGTRLTVL.

The sample holds a few counts of this clonotype. The genes are TRBV7-6 and TRBJ2-5; D is unresolved. V lost 0 bases to trimming and J lost 4 bases, with 12 bases between them. Per germline, CDR1 SGHVS and CDR2 FNYEAQ. CDR3 length: 15 residues. Written as DNA, the CDR3 is TGTGCCAGCAGCTTAGCGGCAGCTTCCAGAGAGACCCAGTACTTC. Residues: CASSLAAASRETQYF.

V gene TRBV4-3 combines with J gene TRBJ1-2; D might be TRBD1 (6 bases). Germline V gene lookup returns CDR1 LGHNA and CDR2 YSLEER. This CDR3 is built from 15 residues. V lost 0 bases and J 6 bases, leaving 14 bases between the germline ends. The CDR3: CASSQEVSPGDGYTF. CDR3 DNA: TGCGCCAGCAGCCAAGAAGTGAGCCCAGGGGATGGCTACACCTTC.

This clonotype occurred many times. The V gene is TRBV5-4, the J gene TRBJ1-2; the match to TRBD1 covers 8 bases. Per the germline V gene, CDR1 is SGHNT and CDR2 is YYREEE (reference sequence). This CDR3 contains 14 residues. The junction had 2 bases not matched to a gene; V was cut back by 0 bases and J by 4 bases. In DNA, the CDR3 is TGTGCCAGCAGCTTGGGACAGGGGAGCTATGGCTACACCTTC. Its translation: CASSLGQGSYGYTF. The entire variable domain, with the rest obtained from reference TRBV5-4 and TRBJ1-2, is as follows: ETGVTQSPTHLIKTRGQQVTLRCSSQSGHNTVSWYQQALGQGPQFIFQYYREEENGRGNFPPRFSGLQFPNYSSELNVNALELDDSALYLCASSLGQGSYGYTFGSGTRLTVV.

This clonotype was found a few times. The rearrangement uses TRBV7-9 and TRBJ2-2; unclear D gene. This CDR3 region has 13 residues. The V end lost 2 bases, the J end lost 7 bases, and 8 bases lay between the germline ends. From germline, CDR1 is SEHNR and CDR2 FQNEAQ (reference sequence). The chain's CDR3 is CASSLNSVGELFF. As DNA, the CDR3 is TGTGCCAGCAGCTTAAATTCTGTCGGGGAGCTGTTTTTT.

This clonotype was seen many times. The rearrangement joins TRBV5-6 to TRBJ1-1, with D hard to call. Trimming removed 5 bases from V and 7 bases from J, with 9 bases in between. The length of the CDR3 is 11 residues. Per germline, CDR1 SGHDT and CDR2 YYEEEE. CDR3 DNA sequence: TGTGCCAGCAGTAGGGTGGATGAAGCTTTCTTT. It codes for CASSRVDEAFF.

Here the CDR3 DNA reads TGCGCCAGCAGTTTGACGGACACAGCAGATACGCAGTATTTT. Translated, it gives CASSLTDTADTQYF. This chain connects TRBV5-1 to TRBJ2-3, with D perhaps TRBD1 (5 bases). V lost 5 bases and J lost 4, with 14 bases in between. CDR3 length: 14 residues. CDR1 is SGHRS and CDR2 is YFSETQ in the germline V gene.

The chain joins TRBV3-1 to TRBJ1-4; D unresolved. Trimming pared 2 bases from V and 10 bases from J, leaving 14 bases between. The CDR3 totals 14 residues. Per germline, CDR1 LGHDT and CDR2 YNNKEL (reference sequence). The CDR3 loop reads CASSQRAFVGKLFF. DNA of the CDR3: TGTGCCAGCAGCCAAAGGGCATTCGTGGGAAAACTGTTTTTT.

This sequence joins TRBV4-1 and TRBJ2-7; no clear D gene. CDR1 is MGHRA, CDR2 YSYEKL, per germline. CDR3 length: 15 residues. Deletions cut 5 bases from V and 3 bases from J, with 17 bases between. The CDR3 spells CASSKLPYLDYEQYF. CDR3 DNA: TGCGCCAGCAGCAAACTCCCCTACCTCGACTACGAGCAGTACTTC.

This clonotype was detected only a few times. This chain links TRBV6-2 or TRBV6-3 with TRBJ2-7; D unclear. Germline lookup yields CDR1 MNHEY and CDR2 SVGEGT. The germline V and J ends were trimmed by 4 bases and 0 bases, with 10 bases remaining between them. CDR3 length: 14 residues. CDR3 amino acids: CASSSRTDSYEQYF. The CDR3 bases are TGTGCCAGCAGTTCCCGGACGGACTCCTACGAGCAGTACTTC.

This clonotype appeared a few times. CDR3 DNA: TGTGCCACCAGTGACGGCCTTTGGGGTCAGCCCCAGCATTTT. It is translated as CATSDGLWGQPQHF. J is TRBJ1-5 and V is TRBV24-1; the D is unclear. This CDR3 region has 14 residues. Germline CDR1 is KGHDR and CDR2 is SFDVKD. V shed 4 bases and J shed 6 bases, with 12 bases lying between them.

This chain joins TRBV27 and TRBJ1-4; D unclear. Germline V CDR1 and CDR2: MNHEY, SMNVEV (reference sequence). Trimming shortened V by 4 bases and J by 5 bases, and 11 bases separated the two germline ends. This CDR3 has 14 residues. In nucleotides, the CDR3 is TGTGCCAGCAGTTCCCGGGAGTCCAATGAAAAACTGTTTTTT. Amino acid sequence: CASSSRESNEKLFF. Based on the CDR3 plus reference TRBV27 and TRBJ1-4, the full variable domain is EAQVTQNPRYLITVTGKKLTVTCSQNMNHEYMSWYRQDPGLGLRQIYYSMNVEVTDKGDVPEGYKVSRKEKRNFPLILESPSPNQTSLYFCASSSRESNEKLFFGSGTQLSVL.

J is TRBJ2-4 and V is TRBV5-1; no clear D. Trimming stripped 0 bases from V and 0 bases from J, with 4 bases between. Germline loops: CDR1 SGHRS, CDR2 YFSETQ. The CDR3 loop spans 14 amino acids. CDR3 in amino acids: CASSLALAKNIQYF. The CDR3 DNA reads as TGCGCCAGCAGCTTGGCCCTAGCCAAAAACATTCAGTACTTC.

This chain joins TRBV12-3 or TRBV12-4 and TRBJ2-1, with 10 nucleotides matching TRBD1. The CDR3 runs 14 residues. V dropped 3 bases and J dropped 8; count of bases not matched to a gene: 4. The CDR3 coding sequence is TGTGCCAGCAGTTTTGGGGACAGGGGAGATGAGCAGTTCTTC. Translating gives CASSFGDRGDEQFF.

This chain joins TRBV11-1 and TRBJ2-2; 8 nucleotides line up with TRBD1. The CDR3 has 19 residues. Germline V lookup: CDR1 SGHAT, CDR2 FQDESV (reference sequence). With 4 bases clipped from V and 3 bases from J, the junction kept 16 bases outside the gene matches. DNA of the CDR3: TGTGCCAGCAGCTCCCTCTTCCAAATGGACAGGGCCTACACCGGGGAGCTGTTTTTT. Its translation is CASSSLFQMDRAYTGELFF.

The rearrangement uses TRBV2 and TRBJ1-2, with D perhaps matching TRBD1 (6 bases). CDR1 SNHLY and CDR2 FYNNEI come from the germline V gene. V gave up 1 base and J gave up 3 bases, with 9 bases separating them. The CDR3 spans 14 residues. CDR3 nucleotides: TGTGCCAGCAGTGAAGAGGGGGGCTACTATGGCTACACCTTC. The encoded protein is CASSEEGGYYGYTF.

This clonotype appeared many times. The chain combines TRBV5-1 with TRBJ2-3; 7 nucleotides line up with TRBD1. The CDR3 is made up of 15 amino acids. The trim removed 2 bases at V and 2 bases at J, leaving 5 bases unmatched. CDR1 and CDR2 (germline): SGHRS, YFSETQ. The CDR3 protein is CASSFRTGFTDTQYF. The CDR3 nucleotides are TGCGCCAGCAGCTTCCGGACAGGTTTCACAGATACGCAGTATTTT.

This rearrangement joins TRBV7-3 to TRBJ2-5; either TRBD1 or TRBD2 may supply D (6 bases each). The CDR3 extends over 15 amino acids. Germline V gives CDR1 SGHTA, CDR2 FQGTGA. V dropped 4 bases and J dropped 1 base, with 13 bases sitting between them. The DNA of the CDR3 is TGTGCCAGCAGCTCCGGAGGGGGGTTCCAAGAGACCCAGTACTTC. Translation gives CASSSGGGFQETQYF.